What follows is one TCR beta chain and its context. The table lists this clone with a count of one. The antigen this receptor binds is unknown. No base quality values were provided; no much bigger clone lies one nucleotide off. Other DNA variants within this sample encode the same CDR3. The sample originates from a study of shared clonotypes between healthy human individuals (dated by TCRdb to about 2020). About the investigation overall: The cohort comprised a couple of women and a few men aged 18 to 49 years. Per donor, three plates each were used for CD4 naive and CD4 memory, two for CD8 naive, and one for CD8 memory. The study deeply sequenced blood TCR repertoires of five healthy adults to estimate repertoire size and the extent of clonotype sharing between individuals. Different laboratories and diverse techniques were used to prepare libraries and sequence TCR repertoires, to increase sequencing depth and limit assay-specific biases. Each donor's leukapheresis produced roughly between about 0.9 and 9.5 billion PBMCs. Results the study describes overall, beyond this receptor: The genetic and exposure-history diversity represented was limited by the small number of donors. Sampling was limited to blood, and TCR repertoires in tissue likely differ from TCR repertoires in blood. Compared with non-shared clonotypes, clonotypes shared by all four sorted-subset donors had higher generation probabilities. Incomplete sequencing was indicated by rarefaction of sorted-subset datasets, despite the large sequencing depth. Naive subsets generally had larger estimated clonotype richness than memory subsets did. Sharing across four donors was observed for about 4.8% of naive CD4, 3% to 3.5% of naive CD8, roughly 2.3% of memory CD4, and roughly 0.4% of memory CD8 clonotypes. Pairwise subsampling led to the expectation that sequencing depth would affect the degree of clonotype sharing among donors.

Using the deep immunoSEQ assay, TCR CDR3 regions were amplified from genomic DNA by multiplex PCR. Extracted genomic DNA from each cell subset was spread evenly across all wells of several immunoSEQ 96-well plates, with each plate serving as a replicate. For sorted subsets, approximately 190 ng of genomic DNA, equivalent to around 29,000 T cell genomes, went into each replicate PCR. The purified libraries were quantified using a Qubit 3.0 fluorometer, sized with a Bioanalyzer 2100, and then quantified again using the KAPA Library Quantification kit. Each immunoSEQ 96-well plate was sequenced on its own single-read 150-cycle Illumina NextSeq 550 flow cell. Turning to the authors' computational methods: The immunoSEQ output contained only junctional sequences without quality scores, so filtering could not match that applied to full-length reads. To assign V/J genes and CDR3, sequences were annotated against IMGT germline references using PyIR, a Python wrapper for IgBLAST v1.9. Reads were removed for weak V/J assignments (E-value above 1e-6), missing CDR3, stop codons, out-of-frame junctions, or ambiguous translated residues. V3J clonotypes were defined by identical inferred V gene, J gene, and CDR3 amino acid sequence. Percentage overlap between repertoires was calculated by dividing the number of shared unique clonotypes by the size of the smaller repertoire. RTK rarefaction, the Chao1 estimator, and Recon v2.1 estimates of unobserved clonotypes were used to assess repertoire richness. Generation probabilities for all TCRbeta clonotypes obtained by the gDNA method from a handful of donors were computed using OLGA. Here the immuneACCESS table is served through TCRdb, limited to in-frame sequences with V and J called. Missing clones are a known gap in these copies; in checked studies unresolved V genes cover under half, and the rest lacks a known reason. D and trimming come from the DNA, and the V and J calls and clone size come from that table. In all, the sample holds 2 million to 2.5 million clones, and over 85% of those were seen once. About 0.41% of the sample belongs to the ten largest clones.

For CDR1 and CDR2, the germline V gene lists SGHRS and YFSETQ. Counted from cysteine to phenylalanine, this CDR3 has 14 amino acids. Only CDR3 DNA remains: 42 bases, in frame from the first base. The V and J ends are trimmed by 4 bases and 1 base, leaving 9 bases between them. The donors were healthy, HIV-negative adults with no recently reported acute infections or vaccinations. Only Caucasian adults living in Nashville, Tennessee, USA were represented among the donors. CD4+ T cells were enriched by magnetic negative selection, after which naive cells were positively selected on CD45RA and the negative fraction was taken as the memory subset. Blood was collected by leukapheresis, and PBMCs were isolated by Ficoll-Histopaque density gradient centrifugation and then cryopreserved in liquid nitrogen vapor phase. Analytical flow cytometry was used to check the purity and quantity of every magnetically sorted T cell population. Each sorted fraction had its genomic DNA isolated and then quantified by UV absorbance on a Nanodrop 2000c.

The receptor comes from a man younger than 35 in good health. Some clones in this sample may be carry-over from other donors' samples. The rearranged segments are TRBV5-1 and TRBJ1-5, with no confident D gene call. Input material: naive CD4+ T cells from PBMCs. The cell subset or site label, read with the paper, signifies: CD45RA+ positively selected. CDR3 region: CASSVEGSNQPQHF. The DNA sequence is as follows: TGCGCCAGCAGCGTCGAAGGAAGCAATCAGCCCCAGCATTTT.